A single sample is the source of the 29 T cell receptor beta chains below, sequenced in a study of response to subunit inactivated influenza vaccine. TCRdb re-derived calls from the RT-PCR reads in MiXCR, one entry per CDR3 protein. The table has 500,000 to 750,000 distinct CDR3 sequences, approximately 14% seen once. Source: PBMCs from blood, taken about 13 days after vaccination. These receptors originate from a man aged 45-65 years who received an inactivated influenza vaccine.

This clonotype was seen more than once but under ten times. CDR3 DNA sequence: TGTGCCAGCAGCCAAGGGGTCGGCGGGACTCTAACAAATGAGCAGTTCTTC. Translation: CASSQGVGGTLTNEQFF. The rearrangement uses TRBV3-1 and TRBJ2-1, with a tentative D call TRBD2 (6 bases). The CDR3 consists of 17 residues. V shed 1 base and J shed 7 bases, with 20 bases lying between them. Per the germline V gene, CDR1 is LGHDT and CDR2 is YNNKEL (reference sequence).

This clonotype was seen a few times. This chain links TRBV28 with TRBJ2-7; TRBD1 aligns across 7 bases. The junction had 12 bases not matched to a gene; V was cut back by 6 bases and J by 1 base. The CDR3 runs to 16 residues. Germline CDR1 reads MDHEN; CDR2 reads SYDVKM. The CDR3, as DNA: TGTGCCAGCAGCCAAAACCCAGGGGGTGCTTCCTACGAGCAGTACTTC. It encodes CASSQNPGGASYEQYF.

The sample holds a few counts of this clonotype. The chain uses TRBV12-3 or TRBV12-4 and TRBJ2-7; D is ambiguous. The CDR3 spans 14 residues. V shed 3 bases and J shed 3 bases, with 12 bases lying between them. CDR3 DNA: TGTGCCAGCAGTTTTTCCCGGAGCCTCTACGAGCAGTACTTC. It yields the protein CASSFSRSLYEQYF.

The chain is built from TRBV12-3 or TRBV12-4 and TRBJ2-1; D is unclear. CDR3 length equals 12 residues. The germline V and J ends were trimmed by 0 bases and 10 bases, with 7 bases remaining between them. This CDR3 reads CASSLAFPEQFF. The CDR3, as DNA: TGTGCCAGCAGTTTAGCCTTCCCCGAGCAGTTCTTC.

This clonotype was detected many times. This rearrangement joins TRBV12-3 or TRBV12-4 to TRBJ2-7, with D hard to call. Trimming stripped 1 base from V and 7 bases from J, with 14 bases between. This CDR3 contains 14 residues. The CDR3 nucleotides read TGTGCCAGCAGTTTAGGTGGCTCCATAGGGGAGCAGTACTTC. Translated, it gives CASSLGGSIGEQYF.

V and J are TRBV4-3 and TRBJ2-3; 15 nucleotides line up with TRBD2. The V and J ends lost 4 bases and 2 bases, in that order; junction bases with no gene match: 10. Germline loops: CDR1 LGHNA, CDR2 YSLEER. The CDR3 loop spans 19 amino acids. The CDR3 reads CASSPGLGLAGGVTDTQYF. DNA of the CDR3: TGCGCCAGCAGCCCAGGTCTGGGACTAGCGGGAGGAGTCACAGATACGCAGTATTTT.

The gene calls are TRBV11-2 and TRBJ2-2; a possible D gene is TRBD1 (5 bases). CDR1 SGHAT and CDR2 FQNNGV come from the germline V gene. Trimming removed 2 bases from V and 0 bases from J, with 25 bases in between. The length of the CDR3 is 21 residues. Here the CDR3 reads CASSLFRSSAGWKPNTGELFF. CDR3 coding DNA: TGTGCCAGCAGCTTATTCCGCTCGTCGGCAGGGTGGAAACCGAACACCGGGGAGCTGTTTTTT.

The chain employs TRBV20-1 and TRBJ2-1; 11 bases are shared with TRBD2. V lost 1 base to trimming and J lost 12 bases; unmatched junction nucleotides: 14. The V gene's germline CDR1 is DFQATT and CDR2 SNEGSKA (reference sequence). The CDR3 is 16 amino acids. The CDR3 nucleotides are TGCAGTGCTAGAGGGCTAGCGGGAGGCTCGGAGGAGGGGCAGTTCTTC. Protein: CSARGLAGGSEEGQFF.

This clonotype was counted only a few times. V is TRBV29-1 and J is TRBJ2-2; no definite D call. The CDR3 length is 12 residues. Trimming removed 7 bases at V and 0 bases at J, with 6 bases between. Germline assignment: CDR1 SQVTM and CDR2 ANQGSEA. The CDR3 region is CSATSNTGELFF. The DNA of the CDR3 is TGCAGCGCTACTTCGAACACCGGGGAGCTGTTTTTT.

The sample holds a few counts of this clonotype. The chain couples TRBV5-1 to TRBJ1-2; D unclear. CDR3 length: 14 amino acids. Trimming took 0 bases from V and 3 from J, leaving 9 bases between them. Germline loops: CDR1 SGHRS, CDR2 YFSETQ. CDR3 coding DNA: TGCGCCAGCAGCTTGGTTGGTTCCGACTATGGCTACACCTTC. Amino acids: CASSLVGSDYGYTF.

This clonotype has a count of ten or more. This chain uses TRBV7-6 with TRBJ2-2; D is possibly TRBD1 (6 bases). The germline V gene has CDR1 SGHVS and CDR2 FNYEAQ. Trimming shortened V by 2 bases and J by 7 bases, and 14 bases separated the two germline ends. The CDR3 sequence is 15 residues long. The CDR3 protein is CASSLLSGVGGELFF. CDR3 in DNA: TGTGCCAGCAGCTTATTGTCAGGGGTCGGCGGGGAGCTGTTTTTT.

The rearrangement uses TRBV11-2 and TRBJ2-3; TRBD2 might be the D (6 bases). The V end lost 5 bases, the J end lost 0 bases, and 18 bases lay between the germline ends. Germline CDR1 and CDR2: SGHAT and FQNNGV. The CDR3 contains 17 residues. The DNA for the CDR3 is TGTGCCAGCAGCATAAGCTACGGGGGAGTTAGCACAGATACGCAGTATTTT. This codes for CASSISYGGVSTDTQYF.

Here the CDR3 DNA reads TGTGCCAGCAGTTACCCGGCAGCCCACCAGCCCCAGCATTTT. Translated, it gives CASSYPAAHQPQHF. J is TRBJ1-5 and V is TRBV6-2 or TRBV6-3; D unclear. CDR1 and CDR2 (germline): MNHEY, SVGEGT. V was pared by 2 bases and J by 7 bases, with 12 bases between. CDR3 length equals 14 residues.

This clonotype appeared a few times. V usage is TRBV6-2 or TRBV6-3 and J usage is TRBJ2-2; 9 nucleotides line up with TRBD2. The CDR3 totals 17 residues. V shed 10 bases and J 1 base; nucleotides not matched to a gene: 13. Germline assignment: CDR1 MNHEY and CDR2 SVGEGT. CDR3 DNA: TGTGCCACCAGCCGGCTAGCGGGGAACCTGAACACCGGGGAGCTGTTTTTT. This sequence encodes CATSRLAGNLNTGELFF.

The chain is built from TRBV12-3 or TRBV12-4 and TRBJ2-7; tentatively, D is TRBD2 (5 bases). Deletions cut 7 bases from V and 5 bases from J, with 15 bases between. This CDR3 spans 13 amino acids. CDR3 sequence reads: CASTQSREHEQYF. The CDR3, as DNA: TGTGCCAGCACCCAGTCCCGGGAACACGAGCAGTACTTC.

The rearrangement uses TRBV6-2 or TRBV6-3 and TRBJ1-5; tentatively, D is TRBD1 (5 bases). The CDR3 loop spans 18 amino acids. CDR1 MNHEY and CDR2 SVGEGT come from the germline V gene. Trimming took 3 bases from V and 4 from J, leaving 22 bases between them. Written as DNA, the CDR3 is TGTGCCAGCAGTTATAACCGTGAAGGGGCCACGTTAAATCAGCCCCAGCATTTT. Protein product: CASSYNREGATLNQPQHF.

The rearrangement links TRBV6-5 to TRBJ1-2; TRBD1 might be the D (5 bases). Germline V gene data show CDR1 as MNHEY and CDR2 as SVGAGI. The CDR3 runs 12 residues. Trimming stripped 6 bases from V and 6 bases from J, with 11 bases between. The CDR3 bases are TGTGCCAGCAGCCAGGGTGGACATGGCTACACCTTC. It encodes CASSQGGHGYTF.

This clonotype has only a few counts. The V gene is TRBV3-1, the J gene TRBJ2-1; D not certain. With 3 bases removed from V and 10 bases from J, the gap between germline ends came to 7 bases. This CDR3 comprises 11 residues. Germline V gene data show CDR1 as LGHDT and CDR2 as YNNKEL (reference sequence). DNA of the CDR3: TGTGCCAGCAGCCAGGCCCCCGAGCAGTTCTTC. Translated, it gives CASSQAPEQFF.

Points on this clonotype: This may be a read error: a much more frequent sequence differs by one nucleotide. This sequence joins TRBV20-1 and TRBJ2-7, with 9 bases that match TRBD2. Losses at the gene ends were 5 bases for V and 6 bases for J; bases not matched to a gene: 14. CDR3 length: 15 amino acids. CDR1 DFQATT and CDR2 SNEGSKA come from the germline V gene (reference sequence). The CDR3 is CSAWEERLAGSEQYF. The CDR3 coding sequence is TGCAGTGCTTGGGAAGAACGGCTAGCGGGAAGCGAGCAGTACTTC.

The chain employs TRBV27 and TRBJ2-2; TRBD2 agrees at 11 bases. CDR3 size: 17 residues. CDR1 and CDR2 from the germline V gene are MNHEY and SMNVEV (reference sequence). With V trimmed by 4 bases and J by 6 bases, 10 bases remained unmatched. This chain's CDR3 is CASSWVAGGPRSGELFF. DNA for the CDR3: TGTGCCAGCAGTTGGGTAGCGGGAGGGCCAAGATCCGGGGAGCTGTTTTTT.

This clonotype was picked up a small number of times. This chain uses TRBV12-3 or TRBV12-4 with TRBJ2-1; TRBD1 agrees at 8 bases. V shed 8 bases and J 9 bases; nucleotides not matched to a gene: 3. CDR3 length equals 11 residues. CDR3 loop: CASGQGGEQFF. The DNA for the CDR3 is TGTGCCAGCGGACAGGGTGGTGAGCAGTTCTTC.

This clonotype was seen more than once but under ten times. The chain recombines TRBV7-6 with TRBJ1-3; no clear D. V dropped 3 bases and J dropped 0 bases, with 12 bases sitting between them. Germline CDR1 is SGHVS and CDR2 is FNYEAQ. CDR3 size: 16 residues. The CDR3 DNA follows: TGTGCCAGCAGCTTGAGGGAACACTACTCTGGAAACACCATATATTTT. It is translated as CASSLREHYSGNTIYF.

This clonotype was picked up a small number of times. The gene calls are TRBV10-3 and TRBJ2-2, with TRBD1 identical over 8 bases. Trimming at V came to 3 bases and at J to 1 base, leaving 4 bases not matched to a gene. Per germline, CDR1 ENHRY and CDR2 SYGVKD. The CDR3 has 16 amino acids. CDR3 coding DNA: TGTGCCATCAGTGAATCCGGGACAGGGAACACCGGGGAGCTGTTTTTT. It translates to CAISESGTGNTGELFF.

Note on this clonotype: An end of the junction differs from the germline gene, which may be a read error. The CDR3: CRAQGGTEVFF. The DNA of the CDR3 is TGCAGGGCCCAGGGAGGGACTGAAGTTTTCTTT. The rearrangement uses TRBV20-1 and TRBJ1-1; TRBD1 might be the D (5 bases). Germline CDR1 reads DFQATT; CDR2 reads SNEGSKA (reference sequence). CDR3 length equals 11 residues.

The chain uses TRBV29-1 and TRBJ2-7; 9 positions match TRBD2. The CDR3 has 15 amino acids. Germline V gives CDR1 SQVTM, CDR2 ANQGSEA. The ends lost 4 bases at V and 0 bases at J; junction bases unmatched: 7. The CDR3 loop is CSVGRGTSSSYEQYF. The DNA for the CDR3 is TGCAGCGTTGGTCGAGGGACTAGCAGCTCCTACGAGCAGTACTTC.

This clonotype was seen a handful of times. V and J are TRBV6-5 and TRBJ1-1; D uncertain. The CDR3 runs to 16 residues. V lost 2 bases, J lost 0 bases, and 13 bases lay in between. The germline gives CDR1 MNHEY, CDR2 SVGAGI. CDR3 in amino acids: CASSYALGELNTEAFF. Written as DNA, the CDR3 is TGTGCCAGCAGTTACGCCCTTGGGGAATTGAACACTGAAGCTTTCTTT.

This chain joins TRBV2 and TRBJ2-7; TRBD2 aligns across 10 bases. Germline V gene lookup returns CDR1 SNHLY and CDR2 FYNNEI. This CDR3 is built from 15 residues. V was pared by 6 bases and J by 0 bases, with 5 bases of the junction left unmatched. CDR3 nucleotides: TGTGCCAGCAGCGACGGACTAGCGGCCTCCTACGAGCAGTACTTC. As protein: CASSDGLAASYEQYF.

There are a few counts of this clonotype. J is TRBJ1-4 and V is TRBV20-1; the D is unclear. V was pared by 5 bases and J by 8 bases, with 15 bases between. Germline values: CDR1 DFQATT, CDR2 SNEGSKA (reference sequence). The CDR3 covers 13 residues. This CDR3 reads CSARPEVAEKLFF. The CDR3 region has the DNA TGCAGTGCTCGCCCTGAGGTGGCGGAAAAACTGTTTTTT.

For the CDR3, the DNA is TGCGCCAGCGCCCTTCTGGCGGGGGGGTACGAGCAGTACTTC. Translation: CASALLAGGYEQYF. The rearrangement joins TRBV5-1 to TRBJ2-7; TRBD2 aligns across 9 bases. CDR3 length: 14 residues. Per the germline V gene, CDR1 is SGHRS and CDR2 is YFSETQ. J lost 4 bases, V lost 7 bases, and 9 bases had no gene match.